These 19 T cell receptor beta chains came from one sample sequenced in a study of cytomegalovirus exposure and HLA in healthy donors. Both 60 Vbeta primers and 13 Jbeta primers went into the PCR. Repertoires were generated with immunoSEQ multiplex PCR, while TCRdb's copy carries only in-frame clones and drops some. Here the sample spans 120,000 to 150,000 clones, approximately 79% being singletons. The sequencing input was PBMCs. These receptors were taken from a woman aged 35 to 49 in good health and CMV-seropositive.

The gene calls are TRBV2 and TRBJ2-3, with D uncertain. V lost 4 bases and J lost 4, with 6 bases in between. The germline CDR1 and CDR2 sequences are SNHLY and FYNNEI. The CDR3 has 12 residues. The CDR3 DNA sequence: TGTGCCAGCAGTGTCAGGCCAGATACGCAGTATTTT. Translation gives CASSVRPDTQYF.

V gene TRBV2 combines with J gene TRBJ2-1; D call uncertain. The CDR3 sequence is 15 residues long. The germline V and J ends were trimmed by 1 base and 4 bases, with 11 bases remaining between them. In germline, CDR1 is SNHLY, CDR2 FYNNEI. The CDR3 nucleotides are TGTGCCAGCAGTGAAGGCAGGTCACGATACAATGAGCAGTTCTTC. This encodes CASSEGRSRYNEQFF.

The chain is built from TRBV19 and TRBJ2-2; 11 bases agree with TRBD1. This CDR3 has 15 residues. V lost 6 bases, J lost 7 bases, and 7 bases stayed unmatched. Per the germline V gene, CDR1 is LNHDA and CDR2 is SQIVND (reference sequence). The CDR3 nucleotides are TGTGCCAGTAGCCGCGGGACAGGGGGTGGCGGGGAGCTGTTTTTT. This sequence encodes CASSRGTGGGGELFF.

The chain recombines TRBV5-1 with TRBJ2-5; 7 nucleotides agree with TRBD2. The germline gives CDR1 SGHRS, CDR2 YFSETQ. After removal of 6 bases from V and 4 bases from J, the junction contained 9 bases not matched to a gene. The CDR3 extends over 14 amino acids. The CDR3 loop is CASNGGAGIETQYF. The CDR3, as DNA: TGCGCCAGCAACGGTGGAGCGGGGATAGAGACCCAGTACTTC. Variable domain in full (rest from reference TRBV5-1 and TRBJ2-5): KAGVTQTPRYLIKTRGQQVTLSCSPISGHRSVSWYQQTPGQGLQFLFEYFSETQRNKGNFPGRFSGRQFSNSRSEMNVSTLELGDSALYLCASNGGAGIETQYFGPGTRLLVL.

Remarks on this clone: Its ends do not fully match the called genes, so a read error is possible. DNA for the CDR3: TGTGCCAACAGTTACTCGACTATAACAGATACGCAGTATTTT. It specifies CANSYSTITDTQYF. The V and J genes are TRBV6-5 and TRBJ2-3, with a weak D call TRBD2 (5 bases). Germline V gene data show CDR1 as MNHEY and CDR2 as SVGAGI. The CDR3 sequence is 14 residues long.

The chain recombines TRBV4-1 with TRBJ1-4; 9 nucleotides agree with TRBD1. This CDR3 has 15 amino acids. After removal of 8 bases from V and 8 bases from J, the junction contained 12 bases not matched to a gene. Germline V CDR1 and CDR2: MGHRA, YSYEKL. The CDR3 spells CASGGTGTGNEKLFF. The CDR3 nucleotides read TGCGCCAGCGGGGGAACTGGGACAGGGAACGAAAAACTGTTTTTT.

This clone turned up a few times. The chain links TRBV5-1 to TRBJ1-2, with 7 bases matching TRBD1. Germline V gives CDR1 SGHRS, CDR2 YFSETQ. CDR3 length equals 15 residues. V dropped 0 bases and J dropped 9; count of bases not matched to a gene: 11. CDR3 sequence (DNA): TGCGCCAGCAGCTTGGATCAGGGGGGTATATGGAGCTACACCTTC. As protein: CASSLDQGGIWSYTF.

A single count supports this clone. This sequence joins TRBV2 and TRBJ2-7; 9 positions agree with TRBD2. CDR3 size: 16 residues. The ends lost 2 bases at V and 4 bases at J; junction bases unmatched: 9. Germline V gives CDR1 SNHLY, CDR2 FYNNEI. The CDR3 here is CASSEFPLAGIYEQYF. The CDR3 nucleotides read TGTGCCAGCAGTGAATTCCCCCTAGCGGGGATATACGAGCAGTACTTC.

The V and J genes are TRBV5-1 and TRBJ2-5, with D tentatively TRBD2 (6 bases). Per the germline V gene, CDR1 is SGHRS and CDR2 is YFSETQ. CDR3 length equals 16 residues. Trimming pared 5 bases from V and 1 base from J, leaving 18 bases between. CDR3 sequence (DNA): TGCGCCAGCAGTAATTTAGTCGGGGGTTCCCAAGAGACCCAGTACTTC. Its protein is CASSNLVGGSQETQYF.

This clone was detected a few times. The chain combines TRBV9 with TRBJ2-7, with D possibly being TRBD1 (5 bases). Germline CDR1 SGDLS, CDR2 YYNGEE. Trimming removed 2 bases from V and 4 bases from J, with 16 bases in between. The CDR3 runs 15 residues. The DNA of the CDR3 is TGTGCCAGCAGCGTTGGGCTAGGTGGGGCTTACGAGCAGTACTTC. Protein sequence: CASSVGLGGAYEQYF. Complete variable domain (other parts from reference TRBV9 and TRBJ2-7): DSGVTQTPKHLITATGQRVTLRCSPRSGDLSVYWYQQSLDQGLQFLIQYYNGEERAKGNILERFSAQQFPDLHSELNLSSLELGDSALYFCASSVGLGGAYEQYFGPGTRLTVT.

The CDR3 DNA reads as TGTGCCAGTAGTATGGCAGGGGGCATGAACACCGGGGAGCTGTTTTTT. This sequence encodes CASSMAGGMNTGELFF. The chain joins TRBV19 to TRBJ2-2, with 8 bases fitting TRBD1. Germline V lookup: CDR1 LNHDA, CDR2 SQIVND (reference sequence). V trimming: 3 bases; J trimming: 1 base; junction bases outside the gene matches: 4. The CDR3 is 16 residues long.

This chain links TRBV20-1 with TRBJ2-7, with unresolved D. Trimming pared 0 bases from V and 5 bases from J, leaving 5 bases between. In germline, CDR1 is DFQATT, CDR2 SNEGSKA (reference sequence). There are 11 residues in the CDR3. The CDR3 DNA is TGCAGTGCTAGAGATCGAGACGAGCAGTACTTC. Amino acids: CSARDRDEQYF.

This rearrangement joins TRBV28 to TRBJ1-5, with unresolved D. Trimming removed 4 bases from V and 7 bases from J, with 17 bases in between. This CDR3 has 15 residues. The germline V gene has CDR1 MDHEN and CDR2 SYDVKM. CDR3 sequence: CASSSFAGSGQPQHF. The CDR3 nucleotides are TGTGCCAGCAGTTCGTTTGCTGGCTCGGGGCAGCCCCAGCATTTT.

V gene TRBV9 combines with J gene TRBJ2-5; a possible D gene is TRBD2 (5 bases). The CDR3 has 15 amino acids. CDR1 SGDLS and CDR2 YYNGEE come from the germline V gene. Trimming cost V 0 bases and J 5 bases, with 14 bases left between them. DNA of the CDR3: TGTGCCAGCAGCGTAGATGAGGGTTACGGGGAGACCCAGTACTTC. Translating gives CASSVDEGYGETQYF.

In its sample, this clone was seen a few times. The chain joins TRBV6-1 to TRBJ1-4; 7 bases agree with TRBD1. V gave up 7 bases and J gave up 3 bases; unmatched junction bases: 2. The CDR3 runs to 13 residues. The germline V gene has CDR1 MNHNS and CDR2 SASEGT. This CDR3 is CASMGQPNEKLFF. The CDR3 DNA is TGTGCCAGCATGGGACAGCCTAATGAAAAACTGTTTTTT.

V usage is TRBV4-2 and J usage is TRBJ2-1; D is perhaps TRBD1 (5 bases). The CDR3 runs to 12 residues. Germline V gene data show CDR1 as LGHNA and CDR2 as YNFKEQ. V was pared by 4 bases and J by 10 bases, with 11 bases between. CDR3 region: CASSRAGLEQFF. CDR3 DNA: TGTGCCAGCAGCCGAGCAGGGCTGGAGCAGTTCTTC.

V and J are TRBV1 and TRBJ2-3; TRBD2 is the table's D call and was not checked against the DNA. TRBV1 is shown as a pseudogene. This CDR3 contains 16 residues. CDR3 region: CTSSQEWRGGTDTQYF. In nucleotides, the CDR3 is TGCACCAGCAGCCAAGAATGGCGGGGGGGCACAGATACGCAGTATTTT.

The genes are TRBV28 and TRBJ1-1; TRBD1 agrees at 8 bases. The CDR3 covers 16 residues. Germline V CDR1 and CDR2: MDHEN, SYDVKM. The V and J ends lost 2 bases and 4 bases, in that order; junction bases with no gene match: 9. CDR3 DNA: TGTGCCAGCAGTTTAACAGGGGGTTGGGTGACCACTGAAGCTTTCTTT. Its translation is CASSLTGGWVTTEAFF.

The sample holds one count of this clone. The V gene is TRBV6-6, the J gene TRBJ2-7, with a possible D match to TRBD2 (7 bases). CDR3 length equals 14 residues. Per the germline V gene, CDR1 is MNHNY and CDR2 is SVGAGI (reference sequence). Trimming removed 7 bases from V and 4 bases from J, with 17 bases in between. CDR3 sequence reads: CASTQTRGGYEQYF. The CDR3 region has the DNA TGTGCCAGCACTCAAACTAGGGGGGGGTACGAGCAGTACTTC.